The 26 T cell receptor beta chains below all came from one sample that was sequenced in a study of T cell responses to AZD1222 COVID-19 vaccine. Some clones are missing from TCRdb's copy, which holds only in-frame ones; the method was immunoSEQ multiplex PCR. The profile shows about 150,000 clones, approximately 93% of them singletons. The sample consisted of peripheral blood, taken on day 0 of AZD1222 vaccination. The source of these receptors is an adult in good health.

The J gene is TRBJ2-5, the V gene TRBV12-5; the D is unclear. The CDR3 extends over 11 amino acids. Germline CDR1 LGHNT, CDR2 FRNRAP. V shed 2 bases and J shed 5 bases, with 3 bases lying between them. The CDR3 is CASGLLETQYF. The CDR3 coding sequence is TGTGCTAGTGGTTTGCTGGAGACCCAGTACTTC.

This chain links TRBV5-4 with TRBJ2-1; 7 nucleotides agree with TRBD2. This CDR3 is built from 16 residues. The V segment lost 5 bases and the J segment 0 bases; nucleotides outside the gene matches: 8. Germline values: CDR1 SGHNT, CDR2 YYREEE (reference sequence). In nucleotides, the CDR3 is TGTGCCAGCAGTCAGAGACTAGCCAGCTCCTACAATGAGCAGTTCTTC. Its translation: CASSQRLASSYNEQFF. The variable domain in full, with the rest retrieved from reference TRBV5-4 and TRBJ2-1, is ETGVTQSPTHLIKTRGQQVTLRCSSQSGHNTVSWYQQALGQGPQFIFQYYREEENGRGNFPPRFSGLQFPNYSSELNVNALELDDSALYLCASSQRLASSYNEQFFGPGTRLTVL.

This clone was found once. V usage is TRBV5-5 and J usage is TRBJ1-6; tentatively, D is TRBD1 (6 bases). CDR1 SGHKS and CDR2 YYEKEE come from the germline V gene (reference sequence). The CDR3 runs 17 residues. V lost 1 base, J lost 6 bases, and 17 bases lay in between. CDR3: CASSLRIGGRSNSPLHF. CDR3 coding DNA: TGTGCCAGCAGCTTGAGAATCGGGGGGCGAAGTAATTCACCCCTCCACTTT.

Worth noting for this clone: Other DNA sequences in this sample translate to the same CDR3. CDR3 sequence: CASSEARGDNSPLHF. The DNA for the CDR3 is TGTGCCAGCAGTGAAGCGCGGGGAGACAATTCACCCCTCCACTTT. The chain is built from TRBV6-1 and TRBJ1-6; D remains ambiguous. The CDR3 runs to 15 residues. Germline CDR1 and CDR2: MNHNS and SASEGT. Trimming stripped 0 bases from V and 7 bases from J, with 10 bases between.

The chain carries TRBV1 and TRBJ2-7; the D call in the table, TRBD1, was not verified against the DNA. TRBV1 is reported as a pseudogene. There are 15 residues in the CDR3. Here the CDR3 DNA reads TGCACCAGCAGCCAACCACAGGGGATGCGCTACGAGCAGTACTTC. Its protein product is CTSSQPQGMRYEQYF.

V is TRBV10-3 and J is TRBJ1-2; D is unresolved. The V end was cut by 6 bases, the J end by 6 bases, with 14 bases between. CDR1 is ENHRY, CDR2 SYGVKD, per germline. The CDR3 totals 13 residues. This CDR3 is CAISYLEGNGYTF. The CDR3 DNA sequence: TGTGCCATCAGCTACCTGGAAGGTAATGGCTACACCTTC.

The chain couples TRBV6-2 or TRBV6-3 to TRBJ2-5, with 7 bases aligning to TRBD2. The CDR3 consists of 14 residues. CDR1 is MNHEY, CDR2 SVGEGT, per germline. The trim removed 5 bases at V and 5 bases at J, leaving 8 bases unmatched. The CDR3 here is CASSGGEGLETQYF. CDR3 nucleotides: TGTGCCAGCAGTGGGGGGGAGGGCCTTGAGACCCAGTACTTC.

This sequence joins TRBV13 and TRBJ2-1; 9 bases match TRBD2. Germline CDR1 and CDR2: PRHDT and FYEKMQ (reference sequence). This CDR3 is built from 15 residues. V shed 5 bases, J shed 4 bases, and the junction held 6 bases outside the gene matches. CDR3 nucleotide sequence: TGTGCCAGCAGCGTACGGACTAGCGCTTACAATGAGCAGTTCTTC. Amino acid sequence: CASSVRTSAYNEQFF.

This clone was recorded a few times. The J gene is TRBJ1-1, the V gene TRBV7-2, with unresolved D. V dropped 2 bases and J dropped 4 bases, with 11 bases sitting between them. The CDR3 contains 14 residues. Germline CDR1 reads SGHTA; CDR2 reads FQGNSA. The CDR3 sequence is CASSLIIAGTEAFF. The CDR3 DNA sequence: TGTGCCAGCAGCTTAATCATCGCGGGCACTGAAGCTTTCTTT.

The V gene is TRBV15, the J gene TRBJ2-5, with D uncertain. The V end lost 1 base, the J end lost 0 bases, and 9 bases lay between the germline ends. The CDR3 contains 15 residues. The germline CDR1 and CDR2 sequences are LNHNV and YYDKDF (reference sequence). CDR3 sequence: CATSRASVYQETQYF. The CDR3 DNA is TGTGCCACCAGCAGAGCCTCAGTGTACCAAGAGACCCAGTACTTC.

Of note for this clone: At one end the junction does not follow the germline gene, possibly because of a read error. The chain combines TRBV7-7 with TRBJ1-6; perhaps TRBD1 as D (5 bases). The CDR3 loop spans 16 amino acids. Germline-derived CDR1 and CDR2 are SSHAT and FNYEAQ (reference sequence). CDR3 sequence reads: CASSLSDSSYNSPLHF. The CDR3 DNA sequence: TGTGCTAGCAGCTTATCTGACAGTTCTTATAATTCACCCCTCCACTTT. Full variable domain (remainder filled in from reference TRBV7-7 and TRBJ1-6): GAGVSQSPRYKVTKRGQDVTLRCDPISSHATLYWYQQALGQGPEFLTYFNYEAQPDKSGLPSDRFSAERPEGSISTLTIQRTEQRDSAMYRCASSLSDSSYNSPLHFGNGTRLTVT.

The J gene is TRBJ2-1, the V gene TRBV5-1, with 10 bases that match TRBD1. There are 16 residues in the CDR3. Trimming at V came to 6 bases and at J to 6 bases, leaving 12 bases not matched to a gene. Germline V gives CDR1 SGHRS, CDR2 YFSETQ. This CDR3 is CASTPARDRGGNEQFF. In nucleotides, the CDR3 is TGCGCCAGCACCCCCGCCCGGGACAGGGGAGGCAATGAGCAGTTCTTC. The entire variable domain, with the rest obtained from reference TRBV5-1 and TRBJ2-1, is as follows: KAGVTQTPRYLIKTRGQQVTLSCSPISGHRSVSWYQQTPGQGLQFLFEYFSETQRNKGNFPGRFSGRQFSNSRSEMNVSTLELGDSALYLCASTPARDRGGNEQFFGPGTRLTVL.

The chain has TRBV3-1 (or the pseudogene TRBV3-2) and TRBJ2-3; TRBD2 aligns across 14 bases. The CDR3 loop spans 18 amino acids. Looked up from germline, CDR1 is LGHDT and CDR2 is YNNKEL (reference sequence). The junction had 5 bases not matched to a gene; V was cut back by 1 base and J by 2 bases. CDR3: CASSQVRLAGGLTDTQYF. DNA for the CDR3: TGTGCCAGCAGCCAAGTTCGACTAGCGGGAGGGCTCACAGATACGCAGTATTTT.

V usage is TRBV12-3 or TRBV12-4 and J usage is TRBJ2-7, with D hard to call. This CDR3 comprises 12 residues. Trimming took 3 bases from V and 7 from J, leaving 10 bases between them. The chain's CDR3 is CASSFGFEEQYF. The CDR3 coding sequence is TGTGCCAGCAGTTTTGGGTTTGAAGAGCAGTACTTC.

The chain links TRBV5-4 to TRBJ1-4; 11 bases agree with TRBD1. Germline V gene sequence: CDR1 SGHNT, CDR2 YYREEE (reference sequence). CDR3 length equals 14 residues. J lost 7 bases, V lost 5 bases, and 4 bases had no gene match. The CDR3 protein is CASSPGQGGEKLFF. The DNA of the CDR3 is TGTGCCAGCAGTCCGGGACAGGGGGGTGAAAAACTGTTTTTT.

The V and J genes are TRBV19 and TRBJ2-3; TRBD1 matches 9 bases. The germline gives CDR1 LNHDA, CDR2 SQIVND (reference sequence). CDR3 length: 15 residues. J lost 4 bases, V lost 3 bases, and 5 bases had no gene match. The DNA for the CDR3 is TGTGCCAGTAGTATCACAGGGGGCAGGCCAGATACGCAGTATTTT. Amino acid sequence: CASSITGGRPDTQYF.

The J gene is TRBJ2-6, the V gene TRBV30; D unresolved. Germline CDR1 is GTSNPN and CDR2 is SVGIG (reference sequence). Trimming took 0 bases from V and 3 from J, leaving 3 bases between them. The CDR3 consists of 13 residues. CDR3 amino acids: CAWSVSGANVLTF. The CDR3 DNA reads as TGTGCCTGGAGTGTAAGTGGGGCCAACGTCCTGACTTTC.

V and J are TRBV5-1 and TRBJ1-4; D is possibly TRBD1 (5 bases). The V and J ends lost 0 bases and 4 bases respectively, with 7 bases between them. The CDR3 covers 14 residues. The germline gives CDR1 SGHRS, CDR2 YFSETQ. CDR3: CASSLGQYNEKLFF. The CDR3 coding sequence is TGCGCCAGCAGCTTGGGACAGTATAATGAAAAACTGTTTTTT. Full variable domain (outside the CDR3, taken from reference TRBV5-1 and TRBJ1-4): KAGVTQTPRYLIKTRGQQVTLSCSPISGHRSVSWYQQTPGQGLQFLFEYFSETQRNKGNFPGRFSGRQFSNSRSEMNVSTLELGDSALYLCASSLGQYNEKLFFGSGTQLSVL.

V gene TRBV5-1 combines with J gene TRBJ1-1, with no clear D. The CDR3 sequence is 13 residues long. Looked up from germline, CDR1 is SGHRS and CDR2 is YFSETQ. V was pared by 0 bases and J by 5 bases, with 8 bases between. The CDR3 region has the DNA TGCGCCAGCAGCTTGGGGGTTCGGACTGAAGCTTTCTTT. It codes for CASSLGVRTEAFF.

V is TRBV6-5 and J is TRBJ1-5, with D possibly matching TRBD1 (5 bases). Germline CDR1 MNHEY, CDR2 SVGAGI. The CDR3 spans 13 residues. Trimming pared 6 bases from V and 5 bases from J, leaving 11 bases between. Here the CDR3 DNA reads TGTGCCAGCAGGACAGTTTCTTATCAGCCCCAGCATTTT. Residues: CASRTVSYQPQHF.

DNA of the CDR3: TGTGCCAGCAGCCAGGAGACAGGGACCGAGGATAGCAATCAGCCCCAGCATTTT. It translates to CASSQETGTEDSNQPQHF. The J gene is TRBJ1-5, the V gene TRBV4-2; the match to TRBD1 covers 7 bases. J gave up 0 bases and V 3 bases, and 11 bases lay outside the gene matches. The CDR3 contains 18 residues. CDR1 is LGHNA and CDR2 is YNFKEQ in the germline V gene.

J is TRBJ1-1 and V is TRBV2, with TRBD1 identical over 8 bases. The CDR3 sequence is 14 residues long. Trimming removed 5 bases from V and 7 bases from J; junction bases left unmatched: 9. CDR1 is SNHLY and CDR2 is FYNNEI in the germline V gene. In DNA form, the CDR3 reads TGTGCCAGCAGTAACAAGGACAGGGAGTTTGAAGCTTTCTTT. Protein: CASSNKDREFEAFF.

The chain uses TRBV10-2 and TRBJ2-7; 9 nucleotides match TRBD1. The CDR3 extends over 14 amino acids. Per germline, CDR1 WSHSY and CDR2 SAAADI. V dropped 8 bases and J dropped 4; count of bases not matched to a gene: 9. The CDR3, as DNA: TGCGCCAGCGTTGGAAGGGACAGGGAATACGAGCAGTACTTC. Translated: CASVGRDREYEQYF.

This chain connects TRBV28 to TRBJ1-1, with D tentatively TRBD1 (5 bases). The CDR3 sequence is 11 residues long. From germline, CDR1 is MDHEN and CDR2 SYDVKM. Trimming pared 7 bases from V and 5 bases from J, leaving 8 bases between. The CDR3 DNA reads as TGTGCCAGCAACAGGAGGACTGAAGCTTTCTTT. Amino acid sequence: CASNRRTEAFF.

The genes are TRBV5-1 and TRBJ2-2; D unclear. The CDR3 extends over 12 amino acids. The germline V gene encodes CDR1 SGHRS and CDR2 YFSETQ. V lost 4 bases to trimming and J lost 8 bases, with 9 bases between them. In DNA, the CDR3 is TGCGCCAGCAGCCAGGCATGGGGGGAGCTGTTTTTT. Residues: CASSQAWGELFF.

The V call is TRBV29-1, the J call TRBJ1-1; tentatively, D is TRBD1 (6 bases). The V and J ends lost 8 bases and 7 bases respectively, with 20 bases between them. This CDR3 comprises 13 residues. Germline CDR1 reads SQVTM; CDR2 reads ANQGSEA. CDR3 amino acids: CSTQTAGENEAFF. The DNA of the CDR3 is TGCAGCACACAGACCGCAGGGGAAAATGAAGCTTTCTTT.